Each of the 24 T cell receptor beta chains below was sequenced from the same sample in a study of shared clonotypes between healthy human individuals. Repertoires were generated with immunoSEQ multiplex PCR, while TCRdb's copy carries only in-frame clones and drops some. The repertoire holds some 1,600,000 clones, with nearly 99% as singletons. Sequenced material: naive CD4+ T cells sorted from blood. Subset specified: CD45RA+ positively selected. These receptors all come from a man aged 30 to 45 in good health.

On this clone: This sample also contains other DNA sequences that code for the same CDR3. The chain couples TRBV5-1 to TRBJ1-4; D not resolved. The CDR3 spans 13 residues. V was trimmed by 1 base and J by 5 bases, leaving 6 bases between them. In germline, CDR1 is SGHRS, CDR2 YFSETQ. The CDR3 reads CASSLSPNEKLFF. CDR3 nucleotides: TGCGCCAGCAGCTTGTCCCCGAATGAAAAACTGTTTTTT.

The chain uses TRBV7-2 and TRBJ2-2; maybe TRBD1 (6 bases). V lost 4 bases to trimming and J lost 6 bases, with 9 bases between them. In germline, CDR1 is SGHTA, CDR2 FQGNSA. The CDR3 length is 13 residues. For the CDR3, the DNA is TGTGCCAGCAGCTCAGCAGGGGCCGGGGAGCTGTTTTTT. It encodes CASSSAGAGELFF.

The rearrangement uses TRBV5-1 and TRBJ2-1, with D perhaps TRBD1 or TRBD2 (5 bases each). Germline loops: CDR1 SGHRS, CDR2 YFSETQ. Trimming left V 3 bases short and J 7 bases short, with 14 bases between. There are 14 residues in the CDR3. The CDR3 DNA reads TGCGCCAGCAGCTCCCAGCCCAGGGAGAATGAGCAGTTCTTC. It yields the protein CASSSQPRENEQFF. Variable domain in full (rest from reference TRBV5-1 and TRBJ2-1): KAGVTQTPRYLIKTRGQQVTLSCSPISGHRSVSWYQQTPGQGLQFLFEYFSETQRNKGNFPGRFSGRQFSNSRSEMNVSTLELGDSALYLCASSSQPRENEQFFGPGTRLTVL.

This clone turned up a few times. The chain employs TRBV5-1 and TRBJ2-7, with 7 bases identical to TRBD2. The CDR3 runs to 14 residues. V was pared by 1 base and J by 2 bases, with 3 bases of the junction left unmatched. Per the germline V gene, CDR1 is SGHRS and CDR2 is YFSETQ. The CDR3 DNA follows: TGCGCCAGCAGCTTGACTAGCGAGACCTACGAGCAGTACTTC. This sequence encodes CASSLTSETYEQYF. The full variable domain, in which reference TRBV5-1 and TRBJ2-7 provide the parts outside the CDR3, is KAGVTQTPRYLIKTRGQQVTLSCSPISGHRSVSWYQQTPGQGLQFLFEYFSETQRNKGNFPGRFSGRQFSNSRSEMNVSTLELGDSALYLCASSLTSETYEQYFGPGTRLTVT.

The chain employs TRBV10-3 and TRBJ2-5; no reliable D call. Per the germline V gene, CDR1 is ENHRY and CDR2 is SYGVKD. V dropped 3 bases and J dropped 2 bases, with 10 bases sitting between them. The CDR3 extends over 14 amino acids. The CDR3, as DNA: TGTGCCATCAGTGATCCTCACGCTCAAGAGACCCAGTACTTC. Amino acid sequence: CAISDPHAQETQYF.

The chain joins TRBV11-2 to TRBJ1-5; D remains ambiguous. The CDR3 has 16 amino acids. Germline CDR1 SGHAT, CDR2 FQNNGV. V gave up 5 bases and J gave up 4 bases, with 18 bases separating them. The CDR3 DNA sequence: TGTGCCAGCAGCGAGAATAGTCCAGCACTAAATCAGCCCCAGCATTTT. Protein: CASSENSPALNQPQHF.

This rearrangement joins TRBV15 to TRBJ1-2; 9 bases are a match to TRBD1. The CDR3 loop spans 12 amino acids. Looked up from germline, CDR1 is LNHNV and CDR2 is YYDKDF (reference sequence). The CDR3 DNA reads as TGTGCGGCCTCCGGGACAGGGTACGGCTACACCTTC. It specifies CAASGTGYGYTF. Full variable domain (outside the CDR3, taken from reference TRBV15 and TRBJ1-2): DAMVIQNPRYQVTQFGKPVTLSCSQTLNHNVMYWYQQKSSQAPKLLFHYYDKDFNNEADTPDNFQSRRPNTSFCFLDIRSPGLGDTAMYLCAASGTGYGYTFGSGTRLTVV.

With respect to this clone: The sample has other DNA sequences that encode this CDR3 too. CDR3 residues: CASSEGGEQYF. DNA for the CDR3: TGCGCCAGCAGTGAAGGGGGCGAGCAGTACTTC. The chain couples TRBV10-1 to TRBJ2-7, with D perhaps TRBD1 (6 bases). There are 11 residues in the CDR3. Germline loops: CDR1 WNHNN, CDR2 SYGVQD (reference sequence). V lost 3 bases and J 6 bases, leaving 6 bases between the germline ends.

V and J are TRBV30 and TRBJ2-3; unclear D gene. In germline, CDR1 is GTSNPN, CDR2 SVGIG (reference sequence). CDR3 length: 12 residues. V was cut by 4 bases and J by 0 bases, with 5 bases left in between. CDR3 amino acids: CAWIHSTDTQYF. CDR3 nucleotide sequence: TGTGCCTGGATCCATAGCACAGATACGCAGTATTTT. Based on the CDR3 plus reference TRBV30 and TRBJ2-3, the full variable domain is SQTIHQWPATLVQPVGSPLSLECTVEGTSNPNLYWYRQAAGRGLQLLFYSVGIGQISSEVPQNLSASRPQDRQFILSSKKLLLSDSGFYLCAWIHSTDTQYFGPGTRLTVL.

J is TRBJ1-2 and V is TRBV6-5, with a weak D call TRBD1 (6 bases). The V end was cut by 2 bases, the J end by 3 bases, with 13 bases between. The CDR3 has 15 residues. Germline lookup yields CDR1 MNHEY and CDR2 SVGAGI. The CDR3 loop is CASSYGGLPDYGYTF. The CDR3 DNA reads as TGTGCCAGCAGTTACGGGGGCCTCCCTGACTATGGCTACACCTTC.

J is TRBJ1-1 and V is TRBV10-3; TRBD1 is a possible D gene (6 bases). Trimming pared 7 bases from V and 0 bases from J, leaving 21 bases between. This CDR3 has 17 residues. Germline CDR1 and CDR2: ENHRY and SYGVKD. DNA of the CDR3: TGTGCCATCAAGACGGGCGTGGGGGCGAAGGTGAACACTGAAGCTTTCTTT. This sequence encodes CAIKTGVGAKVNTEAFF.

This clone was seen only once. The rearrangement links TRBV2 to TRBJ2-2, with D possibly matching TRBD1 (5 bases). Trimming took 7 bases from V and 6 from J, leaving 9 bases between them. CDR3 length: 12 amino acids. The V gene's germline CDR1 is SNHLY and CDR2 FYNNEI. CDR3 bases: TGTGCCAGCAACCGACAGTCCGGGGAGCTGTTTTTT. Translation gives CASNRQSGELFF.

CDR3 in DNA: TGTGCCAGCAGTTACTCGATTTTGGATCTTTTGTCTGAAGCTTTCTTT. Protein sequence: CASSYSILDLLSEAFF. The chain recombines TRBV6-5 with TRBJ1-1; no clear D. The V gene lost 0 bases and the J gene lost 6 bases, with 17 bases spanning the gap. The CDR3 has 16 amino acids. Germline V gene sequence: CDR1 MNHEY, CDR2 SVGAGI.

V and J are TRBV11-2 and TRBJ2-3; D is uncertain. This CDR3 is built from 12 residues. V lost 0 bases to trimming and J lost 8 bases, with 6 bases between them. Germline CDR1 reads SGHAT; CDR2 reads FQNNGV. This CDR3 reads CASSLDGPTQYF. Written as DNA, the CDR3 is TGTGCCAGCAGCTTAGACGGCCCTACGCAGTATTTT. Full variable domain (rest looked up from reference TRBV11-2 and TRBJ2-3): EAGVAQSPRYKIIEKRQSVAFWCNPISGHATLYWYQQILGQGPKLLIQFQNNGVVDDSQLPKDRFSAERLKGVDSTLKIQPAKLEDSAVYLCASSLDGPTQYFGPGTRLTVL.

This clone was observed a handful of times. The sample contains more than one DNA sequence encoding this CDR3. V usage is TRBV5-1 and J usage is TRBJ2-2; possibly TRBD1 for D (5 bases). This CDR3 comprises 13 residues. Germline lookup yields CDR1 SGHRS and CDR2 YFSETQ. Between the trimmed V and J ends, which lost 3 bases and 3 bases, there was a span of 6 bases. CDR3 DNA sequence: TGCGCCAGCAGCTCACAGGACACCGGGGAGCTGTTTTTT. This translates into CASSSQDTGELFF.

The CDR3 DNA is TGTGCCAGCAGTGATAGGAACAGGGGAATGGATACGCAGTATTTT. It specifies CASSDRNRGMDTQYF. The rearrangement joins TRBV6-1 to TRBJ2-3, with 7 bases that match TRBD1. The CDR3 is made up of 15 amino acids. CDR1 is MNHNS and CDR2 is SASEGT in the germline V gene. Trimming cost V 3 bases and J 6 bases; bases outside gene matches: 9.

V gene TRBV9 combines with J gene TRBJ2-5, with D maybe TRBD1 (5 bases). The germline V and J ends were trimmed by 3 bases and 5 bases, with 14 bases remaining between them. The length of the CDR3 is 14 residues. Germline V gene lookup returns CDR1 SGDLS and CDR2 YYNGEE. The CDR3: CASSATVGEETQYF. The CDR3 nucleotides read TGTGCCAGCAGCGCGACAGTAGGTGAGGAGACCCAGTACTTC.

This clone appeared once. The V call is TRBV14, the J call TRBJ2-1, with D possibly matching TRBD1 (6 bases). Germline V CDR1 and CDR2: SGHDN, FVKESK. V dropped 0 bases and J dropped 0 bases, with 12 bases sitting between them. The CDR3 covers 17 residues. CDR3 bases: TGTGCCAGCAGCCAAGAGCGTGCAGGGGTCTCCTACAATGAGCAGTTCTTC. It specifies CASSQERAGVSYNEQFF.

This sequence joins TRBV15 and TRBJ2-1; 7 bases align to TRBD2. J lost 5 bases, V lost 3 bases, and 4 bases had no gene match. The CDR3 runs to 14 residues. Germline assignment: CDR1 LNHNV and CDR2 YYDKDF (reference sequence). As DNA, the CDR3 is TGTGCCACCAGCAGGGCTAGCGGAGACAATGAGCAGTTCTTC. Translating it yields CATSRASGDNEQFF.

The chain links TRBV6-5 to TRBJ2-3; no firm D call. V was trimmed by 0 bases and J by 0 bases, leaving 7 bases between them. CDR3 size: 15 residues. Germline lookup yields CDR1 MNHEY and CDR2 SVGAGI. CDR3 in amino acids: CASSYSDRSTDTQYF. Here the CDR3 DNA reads TGTGCCAGCAGTTACTCAGACCGAAGCACAGATACGCAGTATTTT.

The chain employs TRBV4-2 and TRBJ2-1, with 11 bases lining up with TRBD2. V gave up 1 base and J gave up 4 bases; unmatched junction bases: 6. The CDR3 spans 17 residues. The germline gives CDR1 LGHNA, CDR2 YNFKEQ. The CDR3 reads CASSQAQTSGAYNEQFF. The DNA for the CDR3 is TGTGCCAGCAGCCAAGCCCAGACTAGCGGGGCTTACAATGAGCAGTTCTTC.

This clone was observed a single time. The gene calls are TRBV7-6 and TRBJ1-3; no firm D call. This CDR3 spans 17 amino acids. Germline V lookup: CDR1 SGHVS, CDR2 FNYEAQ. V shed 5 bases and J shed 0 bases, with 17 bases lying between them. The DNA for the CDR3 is TGTGCCAGCAGCAGATTGGACGGAAAACCCTCTGGAAACACCATATATTTT. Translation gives CASSRLDGKPSGNTIYF.

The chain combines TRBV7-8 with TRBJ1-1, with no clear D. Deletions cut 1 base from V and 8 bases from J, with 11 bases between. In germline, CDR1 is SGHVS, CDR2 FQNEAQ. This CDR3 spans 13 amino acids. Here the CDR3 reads CASSLGLRAEAFF. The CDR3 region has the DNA TGTGCCAGCAGCTTAGGTTTACGGGCAGAAGCTTTCTTT.

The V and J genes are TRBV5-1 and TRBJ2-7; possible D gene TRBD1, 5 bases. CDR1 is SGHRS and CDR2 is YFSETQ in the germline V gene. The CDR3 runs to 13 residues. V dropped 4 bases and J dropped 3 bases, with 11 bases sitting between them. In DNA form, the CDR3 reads TGCGCCAGCAGCCCCCAAACAGGCTACGAGCAGTACTTC. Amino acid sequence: CASSPQTGYEQYF.